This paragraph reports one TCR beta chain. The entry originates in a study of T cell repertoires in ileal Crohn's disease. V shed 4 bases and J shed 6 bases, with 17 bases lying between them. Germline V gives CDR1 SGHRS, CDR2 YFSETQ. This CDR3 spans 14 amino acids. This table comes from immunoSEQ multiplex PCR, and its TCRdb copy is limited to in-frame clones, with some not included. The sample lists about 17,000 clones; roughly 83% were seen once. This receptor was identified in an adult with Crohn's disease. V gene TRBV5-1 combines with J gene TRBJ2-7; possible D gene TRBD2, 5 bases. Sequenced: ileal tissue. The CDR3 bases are TGCGCCAGCAGCCCAAGGGTAGGCGAGGGCGAGCAGTACTTC. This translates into CASSPRVGEGEQYF.